The source of this T cell receptor (beta chain) is a study of Graves' ophthalmopathy and Graves' hyperthyroidism. V lost 5 bases, J lost 2 bases, and 8 bases stayed unmatched. The CDR3 has 16 amino acids. Germline values: CDR1 MDHEN, CDR2 SYDVKM. Amplification of the TCR beta CDR3 regions used RNA transcripts (as template). The first-round RT-PCR employed HTBI primers together with the Qiagen OneStep RT-PCR kit. A multiplex PCR was then performed as the second round. MiXCR, run by TCRdb on the multiplex PCR reads, gives a single entry per CDR3 protein. The sample contains about 500,000 distinct CDR3 sequences, approximately 15% of which appear only once. There are many counts of this clonotype.

The V gene is TRBV28, the J gene TRBJ2-7, with 11 bases aligning to TRBD1. Material for sequencing was blood. The clonotype originates from a woman aged 25 to 39 with Graves' ophthalmopathy. CDR3 sequence (DNA): TGTGCCAGCAGTCTCAACCGGGACAGGGGGACCTACGAGCAGTACTTC. Amino acid sequence: CASSLNRDRGTYEQYF.